The clone carrying this TCR beta chain was observed a single time. Per the authors' pipeline: Estimates of nucleated cell counts were drawn from the amplification of reference gene primers. TCRdb keeps only in-frame clones here, not all; method: immunoSEQ multiplex PCR. The V and J calls and the clone size are those of that table, but D and trimming were determined from the DNA. This table has 200,000 to 300,000 clones, about 84% appearing once. Clinical histories supplied by participants themselves formed the basis of cohort assignment. The data belong to a study of blood T cell repertoires in COVID-19. Turning to the study itself: Sources were T cells, B-cell-depleted T cells, or PBMCs; the material itself was cDNA or gDNA.

This CDR3 comprises 18 residues. This sequence joins TRBV21-1 and TRBJ1-2; no DNA check was done on the table's D call, TRBD1. TRBV21-1 is a known pseudogene. The TCR was taken from a woman in her 50s who had recovered from COVID-19. Sequenced material: PBMCs or T cells enriched from blood (not recorded which). The CDR3 region is CASSKGGRGPKANYGYTF. The CDR3 DNA sequence: TGTGCCAGCAGCAAAGGGGGCAGGGGACCTAAAGCTAACTATGGCTACACCTTC.